The source of this T cell receptor beta chain is a study of shared clonotypes between healthy human individuals. A remark on this clone: Its ends do not fully match the called genes, so a read error is possible.

There were only Caucasian adults among the donors, and all lived in Nashville, Tennessee. The split of CD4+ cells yielded CD45RA+ naive and CD45RA-negative memory subsets. Germline V CDR1 and CDR2: SSHAT, FNYEAQ (reference sequence). The CDR3 runs 13 residues. Sequencing used immunoSEQ multiplex PCR; TCRdb keeps in-frame clones, though not all of them. The table includes about 1 million clones, about 75% detected once. This TCR came from a man aged 18 to 30 in good health. Sequenced input: memory CD4+ T cells sorted from blood. Stated subset: CD45RA-negative fraction. The J gene is TRBJ2-5, the V gene TRBV7-7; no firm D call. The CDR3 sequence: CASSLLPQRTQYF. CDR3 coding DNA: TGTGCTAGCAGCTTACTTCCCCAAAGAACCCAGTACTTC.